A selection of T cell receptor beta chains follows, all from one sample in a study of CD8+ T cells in alopecia areata. The table came from immunoSEQ multiplex PCR; TCRdb's copy has only in-frame clones and leaves some out. Of roughly 170,000 clones in the sample, 59% are singletons; the top ten hold about 15%. The source material was CD4+ T cells sorted from blood, sampled at week 0. Receptors were obtained from a human donor with alopecia areata. Each CDR3 is given with its conserved first and last residue. D genes are given only for firm matches. Part of the rows lack a size; the others show once, few, many or a class for expanded clones.

CDR3 DNA,CDR3 protein,J gene,D gene,V gene,clone size
TGTGCCAGCAGCTTAGGGGACTATGGCTACACCTTC,CASSLGDYGYTF,TRBJ1-2,NA,TRBV7-2,NA
TGTGCCTGGAACAGAGACCGCGGGGAGACCCAGTACTTC,CAWNRDRGETQYF,TRBJ2-5,NA,TRBV30,NA
TGTGCCAGCAGCTTAATGGCTGGGGAGCTGTTTTTT,CASSLMAGELFF,TRBJ2-2,NA,TRBV7-9,NA
TGCGCCAGCAGCTCCGGGACAGGGATTGAGGGCTACACCTTC,CASSSGTGIEGYTF,TRBJ1-2,TRBD1,TRBV4-1,NA
TGCGCCAGCAGCTTGGGTGGTGTAATTGGAGACGAGCAGTACTTC,CASSLGGVIGDEQYF,TRBJ2-7,NA,TRBV5-1,NA
TGTGCCAGCAGCTTAGGGACAGCGAGCACTGAAGCTTTCTTT,CASSLGTASTEAFF,TRBJ1-1,NA,TRBV11-2,NA
TGCAGGGCGGGGACCGAGCAGTTCTTC,CRAGTEQFF,TRBJ2-1,NA,TRBV20-1,NA
TGCGCCAGCAGGGCCGGACAGGGTAGCACCTACGAGCAGTACTTC,CASRAGQGSTYEQYF,TRBJ2-7,TRBD1,TRBV5-1,NA
TGTGCCTGGAGTCGCACAGGGGAAGCTTTCTTT,CAWSRTGEAFF,TRBJ1-1,NA,TRBV30,NA
TGTGCCAGCAGTCGAGATCAGGGGGTGAGCCCTGAAGCTTTCTTT,CASSRDQGVSPEAFF,TRBJ1-1,TRBD1,TRBV11-2,NA
TGTGCCAGCAGCCCGGGGGTGGGACAGGGCTCCTACGAGCAGTACTTC,CASSPGVGQGSYEQYF,TRBJ2-7,TRBD1,TRBV11-2,NA
TGTGCCAGTAGGCGGACGGCCGAAGCTTTCTTT,CASRRTAEAFF,TRBJ1-1,NA,TRBV19,few
TGCAGCGTTGATCAGACAGCCGCTGGCTATGGCTACACCTTC,CSVDQTAAGYGYTF,TRBJ1-2,NA,TRBV29-1,NA
TGCGCCATCCGACAGAGCAATCAGCCCCAGCATTTT,CAIRQSNQPQHF,TRBJ1-5,NA,TRBV23-1,NA
TGCGCCAGCAGCCTCGACACCGGGGAGCTGTTTTTT,CASSLDTGELFF,TRBJ2-2,NA,TRBV5-1,NA
TGTGCCAGCAGCCAAGATCCGAGGGGGGGCCGGGATACGCAGTATTTT,CASSQDPRGGRDTQYF,TRBJ2-3,NA,TRBV4-1,NA
TGCAGCGTTGGAGTCGGCAGTGCCTACAATGAGCAGTTCTTC,CSVGVGSAYNEQFF,TRBJ2-1,NA,TRBV29-1,NA
TGTGCCAGCAGCTTGTCACTAGCGGGGCGCACAGATACGCAGTATTTT,CASSLSLAGRTDTQYF,TRBJ2-3,TRBD2,TRBV7-2,few
TGCGCCAGCAGCCAAGCCGGGACAGGGAAAATGAATGAGCAGTTCTTC,CASSQAGTGKMNEQFF,TRBJ2-1,TRBD1,TRBV5-1,NA
TGTGCCAGTAGTACTCCCGGGACAGGGTATGAAAAACTGTTTTTT,CASSTPGTGYEKLFF,TRBJ1-4,TRBD1,TRBV19,few
TGCAGCGCGTGGACTTTCCAAGAGACCCAGTACTTC,CSAWTFQETQYF,TRBJ2-5,NA,TRBV29-1,NA
TGTGCCAGTAGTATGGTTGGTGCGGGGCTCGGCGGCTACACCTTC,CASSMVGAGLGGYTF,TRBJ1-2,NA,TRBV19,few
TGTGCCAGCTCACCAGGGCAGTCCAATCAGCCCCAGCATTTT,CASSPGQSNQPQHF,TRBJ1-5,NA,TRBV18,NA
TGTGCCTGGAGTACAGGGCAAGCCAATCAGCCCCAGCATTTT,CAWSTGQANQPQHF,TRBJ1-5,NA,TRBV30,NA
TGTGCCAGCAAAGTGGGGGACAGGGATAACAATGAGCAGTTCTTC,CASKVGDRDNNEQFF,TRBJ2-1,TRBD1,TRBV28,few
TGTGCCTGGAGTCGGGGGGAAAACATTCAGTACTTC,CAWSRGENIQYF,TRBJ2-4,TRBD2,TRBV30,NA
TGCGCCAGCACTCTTGACCACTCTGGGGCCAACGTCCTGACTTTC,CASTLDHSGANVLTF,TRBJ2-6,NA,TRBV5-1,NA
TGCGCCAGCAGCCAAGACATAATGGCTGACTGGGATAGTGGCTACACCTTC,CASSQDIMADWDSGYTF,TRBJ1-2,NA,TRBV4-1,NA
TGTGCCACCAGCAGAAACCTTGTCGGTATTGAGCAGTTCTTC,CATSRNLVGIEQFF,TRBJ2-1,NA,TRBV15,NA
TGCGCCAGCAGCCAAGGAGGCGGGGTGGCTGAAGCTTTCTTT,CASSQGGGVAEAFF,TRBJ1-1,NA,TRBV4-1,NA
TGTGCCAGCAGGACGGGAGAAAAACTGTTTTTT,CASRTGEKLFF,TRBJ1-4,NA,TRBV7-9,NA
TGTGCCAGCAGCTTCGATTGGCAGGTTGGGAACGAGCAGTACTTC,CASSFDWQVGNEQYF,TRBJ2-7,NA,TRBV5-6,few
TGTGCCATCAGTGACCTAAGGAGGCGGGGTCGGTCCTACGAGCAGTACTTC,CAISDLRRRGRSYEQYF,TRBJ2-7,NA,TRBV10-3,NA
TGTGCCAGCAGCGGTTCAGGGCGTACTGAAGCTTTCTTT,CASSGSGRTEAFF,TRBJ1-1,NA,TRBV4-2,NA
TGTGCCTGGAGTCCAACTCCTAATTCACCCCTCCACTTT,CAWSPTPNSPLHF,TRBJ1-6,NA,TRBV30,once
TGTGCCAGCAGTGATAGACAAATTCCTGGAAACACCATATATTTT,CASSDRQIPGNTIYF,TRBJ1-3,NA,TRBV2,NA
TGCGCCAGCAGCCCCCTCTACAGCACCGGTAACACTGAAGCTTTCTTT,CASSPLYSTGNTEAFF,TRBJ1-1,NA,TRBV4-1,few
TGTGCCAGCAGCCAGGAAGCGGGGGGTTACAATGAGCAGTTCTTC,CASSQEAGGYNEQFF,TRBJ2-1,TRBD2,TRBV5-6,few
TGTGCCTGGACCCCCGTGACAGGCGGCCGCTATGGCTACACCTTC,CAWTPVTGGRYGYTF,TRBJ1-2,NA,TRBV30,NA
TGTGCCAGCAGCCGCGCAGACAGCTATGGCTACACCTTC,CASSRADSYGYTF,TRBJ1-2,NA,TRBV5-6,NA
TGCGCCAGCAGCACGAACTCGGGGCCCGAGACCCAGTACTTC,CASSTNSGPETQYF,TRBJ2-5,NA,TRBV5-1,few
TGTGCCAGCAGCCAAGATTTCCCCTACAATGAGCAGTTCTTC,CASSQDFPYNEQFF,TRBJ2-1,NA,TRBV4-2,NA
TGCAGCGTTGCGGTCTCTGGGGCCAACGTCCTGACTTTC,CSVAVSGANVLTF,TRBJ2-6,NA,TRBV29-1,NA
TGTGCCAGCAGCTTAGCGGGGAAAACCGGGGAGCTGTTTTTT,CASSLAGKTGELFF,TRBJ2-2,NA,TRBV7-6,few
TGTGCCAGCAGCGCGGTCGCGGCGCTCACAGATACGCAGTATTTT,CASSAVAALTDTQYF,TRBJ2-3,NA,TRBV5-4,NA
TGCGCCAGCAGCTTGTTAGCGGGACAGCTTAACACTGAAGCTTTCTTT,CASSLLAGQLNTEAFF,TRBJ1-1,TRBD1,TRBV5-1,few
TGTGCCAGTAGTATAGTAGGCTCTGAAGCTTTCTTT,CASSIVGSEAFF,TRBJ1-1,NA,TRBV19,few
TGTGCCAGCAGTTACGGCACAGGCCGCGATTCACCCCTCCACTTT,CASSYGTGRDSPLHF,TRBJ1-6,NA,TRBV6-5,NA
TGTGCCAGCAACATCTATAACTATGGCTACACCTTC,CASNIYNYGYTF,TRBJ1-2,NA,TRBV2,once
TGTGCCTGGAGTGTATCCGAGTCCCGGCCGAGGGCTTTCTTT,CAWSVSESRPRAFF,TRBJ1-1,NA,TRBV30,NA
TGTGCCAGCAGTTACGTTGGGGAGAACACTGAAGCTTTCTTT,CASSYVGENTEAFF,TRBJ1-1,NA,TRBV6-5,NA
TGCGCCAGCAGCTTGGCGGATGAGCAGTTCTTC,CASSLADEQFF,TRBJ2-1,NA,TRBV5-1,NA
TGTGCCTGGAGTGTTCCCTTACCCTCACTATACAATGAGCAGTTCTTC,CAWSVPLPSLYNEQFF,TRBJ2-1,NA,TRBV30,few
TGTGCCATCTCTGGACAGGGAGCAAGCACAGATACGCAGTATTTT,CAISGQGASTDTQYF,TRBJ2-3,TRBD1,TRBV10-3,NA
TGTGCCAGCAGCCAGGACAGGGTCGACAATGAGCAGTTCTTC,CASSQDRVDNEQFF,TRBJ2-1,TRBD1,TRBV7-9,NA
TGTGCCAGCAGCTTAGCTGGGGACAGAGAAGCTTTCTTT,CASSLAGDREAFF,TRBJ1-1,TRBD1,TRBV7-9,few
TGTGCCTGGAGTGTACAAAGGCAGCAAAATGAAAAACTGTTTTTT,CAWSVQRQQNEKLFF,TRBJ1-4,NA,TRBV30,NA